One and the same sample provided the 20 T cell receptor beta chains below, sequenced in a study of T cell responses to AZD1222 COVID-19 vaccine. Sequencing used immunoSEQ multiplex PCR; TCRdb keeps in-frame clones, though not all of them. The sample records 150,000 to 200,000 clones, more than 80% being singletons. Specimen: peripheral blood, collected 28 days after the second dose of the MenACWY control vaccine. The receptors originated from an adult who received the MenACWY meningococcal vaccine as a control.

The CDR3 DNA sequence: TGTGCCAGCAGCGTAATCGCGGGGGCTCTCTTCTACGAGCAGTACTTC. It codes for CASSVIAGALFYEQYF. The rearrangement uses TRBV14 and TRBJ2-7; weak D call: TRBD2 (7 bases). This CDR3 is 16 amino acids long. CDR1 is SGHDN and CDR2 is FVKESK in the germline V gene. V gave up 5 bases and J gave up 3 bases, with 20 bases separating them.

The chain uses TRBV24-1 and TRBJ2-7, with unresolved D. V was pared by 5 bases and J by 2 bases, with 12 bases between. CDR1 KGHDR and CDR2 SFDVKD come from the germline V gene. The length of the CDR3 is 14 residues. The CDR3 is CATSVCLGPYEQYF. DNA of the CDR3: TGTGCCACCAGTGTATGCCTAGGGCCCTACGAGCAGTACTTC.

This rearrangement joins TRBV29-1 to TRBJ1-1, with D unclear. CDR3 length equals 11 residues. The germline gives CDR1 SQVTM, CDR2 ANQGSEA. Trimming took off 0 bases at V and 6 bases at J, with 5 bases between the two ends. CDR3 DNA: TGCAGCGTTGAAGATGAGGCTGAAGCTTTCTTT. Its protein product is CSVEDEAEAFF.

This chain joins TRBV4-1 and TRBJ2-5; D gene uncertain. V was cut by 1 base and J by 0 bases, with 6 bases left in between. Looked up from germline, CDR1 is MGHRA and CDR2 is YSYEKL. The CDR3 spans 14 residues. The CDR3 coding sequence is TGCGCCAGCAGCCAAGCCAGGAACCAAGAGACCCAGTACTTC. Protein: CASSQARNQETQYF.

The chain recombines TRBV9 with TRBJ1-1; D is ambiguous. This CDR3 spans 14 amino acids. Germline CDR1 reads SGDLS; CDR2 reads YYNGEE. V was pared by 0 bases and J by 4 bases, with 10 bases between. The CDR3 sequence: CASSVGVWGTEAFF. The DNA for the CDR3 is TGTGCCAGCAGCGTAGGGGTTTGGGGCACTGAAGCTTTCTTT.

This clone was recorded only once. The gene calls are TRBV27 and TRBJ2-7; D not resolved. CDR3 length: 17 residues. Trimming took off 0 bases at V and 5 bases at J, with 20 bases between the two ends. Germline V gene data show CDR1 as MNHEY and CDR2 as SMNVEV (reference sequence). This chain's CDR3 is CASSLSSRGTAPNEQYF. The CDR3 DNA reads TGTGCCAGCAGTTTATCCTCTCGTGGAACGGCTCCTAACGAGCAGTACTTC.

The chain has TRBV23-1 and TRBJ1-5; 8 bases agree with TRBD1. TRBV23-1 is treated as an ORF (open reading frame) with a function not yet certain. The CDR3 runs 17 residues. V trimming: 2 bases; J trimming: 4 bases; junction bases outside the gene matches: 10. CDR3: CASSQAPDRALNQPQHF. The CDR3 DNA reads TGCGCCAGCAGTCAAGCCCCGGACAGGGCCTTGAATCAGCCCCAGCATTTT.

This rearrangement joins TRBV11-2 to TRBJ1-5, with TRBD1 matching over 9 bases. Germline CDR1 is SGHAT and CDR2 is FQNNGV. CDR3 length: 15 residues. The J segment lost 2 bases and the V segment lost 5 bases, leaving 4 bases of the junction unmatched. The CDR3 DNA sequence: TGTGCCAGCAGCATTACAGGGGGCCGCAATCAGCCCCAGCATTTT. This translates into CASSITGGRNQPQHF.

This chain joins TRBV19 and TRBJ1-5; D gene unclear. The CDR3 is made up of 19 amino acids. CDR1 is LNHDA, CDR2 SQIVND, per germline (reference sequence). Trimming cost V 0 bases and J 6 bases, with 24 bases left between them. The CDR3 sequence: CASSIDRPSHKSSGQPQHF. In DNA, the CDR3 is TGTGCCAGTAGTATAGATCGGCCTAGTCACAAAAGCTCGGGTCAGCCCCAGCATTTT.

This chain uses TRBV6-2 or TRBV6-3 with TRBJ1-3; D ambiguous. Per the germline V gene, CDR1 is MNHEY and CDR2 is SVGEGT. This CDR3 has 14 amino acids. Trimming stripped 3 bases from V and 1 base from J, with 7 bases between. CDR3 in DNA: TGTGCCAGCAGTTATGCGGGATCTGGAAACACCATATATTTT. Protein: CASSYAGSGNTIYF.

The sample holds one count of this clone. The CDR3 is CSVDYGDRESYEQYF. CDR3 nucleotide sequence: TGCAGCGTTGATTATGGGGACAGGGAGAGCTACGAGCAGTACTTC. The gene calls are TRBV29-1 and TRBJ2-7; 9 nucleotides agree with TRBD1. V shed 3 bases and J 3 bases; nucleotides not matched to a gene: 9. The CDR3 runs to 15 residues. CDR1 is SQVTM and CDR2 is ANQGSEA in the germline V gene.

V is TRBV19 and J is TRBJ2-7, with D perhaps given as TRBD1 or TRBD2 (5 bases each). Trimming took 1 base from V and 4 from J, leaving 14 bases between them. This CDR3 spans 15 amino acids. From germline, CDR1 is LNHDA and CDR2 SQIVND (reference sequence). CDR3 bases: TGTGCCAGTAGTATAGTTCGGGGCAGGGAATACGAGCAGTACTTC. Protein product: CASSIVRGREYEQYF.

The rearrangement links TRBV28 to TRBJ2-5, with TRBD2 matching 10 bases. V gave up 2 bases and J gave up 5 bases; unmatched junction bases: 8. Germline V lookup: CDR1 MDHEN, CDR2 SYDVKM. The CDR3 sequence is 16 residues long. This CDR3 is CASSLRLAGVGETQYF. CDR3 DNA: TGTGCCAGCAGTTTAAGGCTAGCGGGAGTAGGGGAGACCCAGTACTTC.

This chain joins TRBV6-1 and TRBJ2-1; the match to TRBD2 covers 7 bases. This CDR3 comprises 16 residues. In germline, CDR1 is MNHNS, CDR2 SASEGT. Germline trimming cut 0 bases from V and 5 bases from J; bases unmatched to any gene: 7. The CDR3 nucleotides are TGTGCCAGCAGTGAAGCGATGGGCCTAGCGGACAATGAGCAGTTCTTC. The encoded protein is CASSEAMGLADNEQFF.

The J gene is TRBJ2-1, the V gene TRBV7-9, with a possible D match to TRBD1 (7 bases). CDR3 size: 15 residues. Trimming stripped 1 base from V and 8 bases from J, with 15 bases between. Germline V lookup: CDR1 SEHNR, CDR2 FQNEAQ (reference sequence). The chain's CDR3 is CASSLVQGGEDEQFF. DNA for the CDR3: TGTGCCAGCAGCTTAGTCCAGGGGGGTGAGGATGAGCAGTTCTTC.

V gene TRBV4-1 combines with J gene TRBJ1-5; D ambiguous. V was pared by 5 bases and J by 2 bases, with 16 bases between. CDR3 length: 16 amino acids. Per the germline V gene, CDR1 is MGHRA and CDR2 is YSYEKL. The DNA for the CDR3 is TGCGCCAGCAGCGAGCGACTTTTAGCTGGCAATCAGCCCCAGCATTTT. Encoded protein: CASSERLLAGNQPQHF.

The chain is built from TRBV9 and TRBJ1-4; the D gene is possibly TRBD1 (5 bases). Per germline, CDR1 SGDLS and CDR2 YYNGEE. The CDR3 runs 14 residues. The V end was cut by 6 bases, the J end by 4 bases, with 13 bases between. Here the CDR3 reads CASTPGRRNEKLFF. CDR3 in DNA: TGTGCCAGCACCCCGGGACGGCGTAATGAAAAACTGTTTTTT.

The chain joins TRBV5-6 to TRBJ2-3, with TRBD1 matching over 9 bases. Trimming removed 3 bases from V and 4 bases from J; junction bases left unmatched: 6. The CDR3 totals 15 residues. Germline V gene lookup returns CDR1 SGHDT and CDR2 YYEEEE. As DNA, the CDR3 is TGTGCCAGCAGCTACCGGGACAGGGTAGCAGATACGCAGTATTTT. Translation gives CASSYRDRVADTQYF.

This clone is a singleton in its sample. The CDR3 DNA reads TGTGCCAGCGGACTAGCGGGAGCTACGAGCTCCTACAATGAGCAGTTCTTC. Translated, it gives CASGLAGATSSYNEQFF. The chain couples TRBV19 to TRBJ2-1; TRBD2 matches at 13 bases. Trimming took 9 bases from V and 0 from J; bases not matched to a gene: 8. The CDR3 is made up of 17 amino acids. Germline V gene lookup returns CDR1 LNHDA and CDR2 SQIVND (reference sequence).

This clone was seen once. The chain joins TRBV28 to TRBJ1-3; 10 bases line up with TRBD1. The CDR3 totals 17 residues. Germline V gene sequence: CDR1 MDHEN, CDR2 SYDVKM. V dropped 3 bases and J dropped 4; count of bases not matched to a gene: 9. CDR3 sequence: CASSFPRDRGEGNTIYF. The DNA of the CDR3 is TGTGCCAGCAGTTTCCCGCGGGACAGGGGAGAAGGAAACACCATATATTTT.